The 5 T cell receptor beta chains listed next were all sequenced from one sample in a study of cytomegalovirus exposure and HLA in healthy donors. PCR amplification relied on 60 Vbeta primers (plus 13 Jbeta primers). The table came from immunoSEQ multiplex PCR; TCRdb's copy has only in-frame clones and leaves some out. Among more than 150,000 clones listed, 81% were seen once. Sequenced input: PBMCs. The receptors come from a young woman in good health and CMV-seropositive.

V is TRBV30 and J is TRBJ2-1, with D possibly TRBD2 on 5 matching bases. The CDR3 runs to 14 residues. CDR1 and CDR2 from the germline V gene are GTSNPN and SVGIG (reference sequence). The V gene lost 4 bases and the J gene lost 10 bases, with 20 bases spanning the gap. The CDR3 region has the DNA TGTGCCTGGATACTAATTGACCGCCCTAGCGAGCAGTTCTTC. Protein sequence: CAWILIDRPSEQFF.

The rearrangement uses TRBV5-1 and TRBJ1-2; 8 nucleotides match TRBD1. Trimming at V came to 0 bases and at J to 4 bases, leaving 11 bases not matched to a gene. Germline loops: CDR1 SGHRS, CDR2 YFSETQ. This CDR3 contains 17 residues. The DNA of the CDR3 is TGCGCCAGCAGCTTGGCCCAGGGGGCTCACCTCGTCTATGGCTACACCTTC. Translation: CASSLAQGAHLVYGYTF.

The chain couples TRBV19 to TRBJ2-7; no clear D gene. The CDR3 covers 13 residues. Per the germline V gene, CDR1 is LNHDA and CDR2 is SQIVND (reference sequence). The germline V and J ends were trimmed by 3 bases and 2 bases, with 8 bases remaining between them. The CDR3 region is CASSMTETYEQYF. For the CDR3, the DNA is TGTGCCAGTAGTATGACGGAGACCTACGAGCAGTACTTC.

The chain carries TRBV15 and TRBJ1-6; D is uncertain. Deletions cut 3 bases from V and 10 bases from J, with 16 bases between. The germline V gene encodes CDR1 LNHNV and CDR2 YYDKDF (reference sequence). The CDR3 is 15 amino acids. The CDR3 spells CATSSFDTEVSPLHF. The CDR3 DNA follows: TGTGCCACCAGCAGCTTTGACACAGAAGTATCACCCCTCCACTTT.

The rearrangement links TRBV4-1 to TRBJ2-3; D may be TRBD1 (6 bases). The CDR3 is 16 residues long. Germline loops: CDR1 MGHRA, CDR2 YSYEKL. The V end lost 4 bases, the J end lost 2 bases, and 16 bases lay between the germline ends. This CDR3 reads CASSLSPGANTDTQYF. DNA for the CDR3: TGCGCCAGCAGCCTCTCGCCAGGGGCTAACACAGATACGCAGTATTTT.